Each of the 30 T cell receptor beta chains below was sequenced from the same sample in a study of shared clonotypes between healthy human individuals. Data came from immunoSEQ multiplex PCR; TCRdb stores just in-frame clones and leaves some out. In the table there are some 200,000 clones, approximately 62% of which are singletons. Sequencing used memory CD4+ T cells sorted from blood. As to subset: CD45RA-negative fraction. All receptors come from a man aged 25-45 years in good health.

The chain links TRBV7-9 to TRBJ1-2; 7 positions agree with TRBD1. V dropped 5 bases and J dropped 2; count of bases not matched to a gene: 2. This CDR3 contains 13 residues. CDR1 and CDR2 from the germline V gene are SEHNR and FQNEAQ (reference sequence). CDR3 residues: CASSRGQNYGYTF. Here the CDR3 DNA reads TGTGCCAGCAGCCGGGGACAGAACTATGGCTACACCTTC.

The CDR3 here is CASSLGRDGRTEAFF. As DNA, the CDR3 is TGCGCCAGCAGCTTAGGCCGGGACGGGCGGACTGAAGCTTTCTTT. The chain carries TRBV5-1 and TRBJ1-1; possible D gene TRBD1, 5 bases. The CDR3 spans 15 residues. Germline V lookup: CDR1 SGHRS, CDR2 YFSETQ. V was shortened by 2 bases and J by 5 bases, with 16 bases between the two germline ends.

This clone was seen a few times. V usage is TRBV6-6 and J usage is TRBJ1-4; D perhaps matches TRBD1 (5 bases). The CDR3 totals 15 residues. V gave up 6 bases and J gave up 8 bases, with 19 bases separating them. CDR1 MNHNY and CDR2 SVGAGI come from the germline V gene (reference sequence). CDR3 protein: CASRDIGIEGEKLFF. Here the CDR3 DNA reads TGTGCCAGCAGGGACATTGGGATTGAGGGGGAAAAACTGTTTTTT.

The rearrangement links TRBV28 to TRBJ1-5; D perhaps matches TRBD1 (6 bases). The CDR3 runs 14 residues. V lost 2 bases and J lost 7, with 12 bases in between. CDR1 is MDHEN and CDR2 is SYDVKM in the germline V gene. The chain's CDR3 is CASSLTGSRQPQHF. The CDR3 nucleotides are TGTGCCAGCAGTTTAACAGGGTCAAGGCAGCCCCAGCATTTT. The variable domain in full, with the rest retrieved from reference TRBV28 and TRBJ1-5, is DVKVTQSSRYLVKRTGEKVFLECVQDMDHENMFWYRQDPGLGLRLIYFSYDVKMKEKGDIPEGYSVSREKKERFSLILESASTNQTSMYLCASSLTGSRQPQHFGDGTRLSIL.

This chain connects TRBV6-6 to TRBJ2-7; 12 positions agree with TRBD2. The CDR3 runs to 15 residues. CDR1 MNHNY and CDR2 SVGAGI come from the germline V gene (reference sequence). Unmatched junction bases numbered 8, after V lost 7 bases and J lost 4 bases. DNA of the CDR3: TGTGCCAGCACCGATAAACTAGCGGGAGGATACGAGCAGTACTTC. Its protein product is CASTDKLAGGYEQYF.

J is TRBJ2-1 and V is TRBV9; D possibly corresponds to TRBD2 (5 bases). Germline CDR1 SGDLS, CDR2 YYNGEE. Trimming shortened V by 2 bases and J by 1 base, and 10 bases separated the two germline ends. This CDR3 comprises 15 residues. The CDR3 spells CASSVLARSYNEQFF. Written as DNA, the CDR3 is TGTGCCAGCAGCGTCCTAGCCCGTTCCTACAATGAGCAGTTCTTC.

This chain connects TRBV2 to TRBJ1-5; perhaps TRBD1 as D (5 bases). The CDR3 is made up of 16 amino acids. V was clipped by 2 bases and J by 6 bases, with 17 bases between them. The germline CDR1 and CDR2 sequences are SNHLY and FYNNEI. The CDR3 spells CASSEFSAGTGQPQHF. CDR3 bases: TGTGCCAGCAGTGAATTTAGCGCAGGGACCGGTCAGCCCCAGCATTTT.

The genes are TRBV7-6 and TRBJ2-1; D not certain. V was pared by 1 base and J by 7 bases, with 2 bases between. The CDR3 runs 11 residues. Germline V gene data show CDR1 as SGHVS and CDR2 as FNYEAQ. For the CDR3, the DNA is TGTGCCAGCAGCTTAGGAAATGAGCAGTTCTTC. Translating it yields CASSLGNEQFF. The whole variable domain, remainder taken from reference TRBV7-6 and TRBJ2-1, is GAGVSQSPRYKVTKRGQDVALRCDPISGHVSLYWYRQALGQGPEFLTYFNYEAQQDKSGLPNDRFSAERPEGSISTLTIQRTEQRDSAMYRCASSLGNEQFFGPGTRLTVL.

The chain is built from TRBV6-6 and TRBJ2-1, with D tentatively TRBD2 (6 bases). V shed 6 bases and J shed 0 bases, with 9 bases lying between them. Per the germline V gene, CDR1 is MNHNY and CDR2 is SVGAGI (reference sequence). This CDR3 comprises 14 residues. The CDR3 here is CASSTTSSYNEQFF. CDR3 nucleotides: TGTGCCAGCAGCACGACTAGCTCCTACAATGAGCAGTTCTTC.

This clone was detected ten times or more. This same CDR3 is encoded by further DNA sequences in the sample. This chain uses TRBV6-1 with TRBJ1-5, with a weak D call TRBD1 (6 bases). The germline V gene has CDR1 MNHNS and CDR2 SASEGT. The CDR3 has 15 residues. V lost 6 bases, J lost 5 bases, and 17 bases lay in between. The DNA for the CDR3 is TGTGCCAGCAGGTCTGAGGGGGGGGCTTATCAGCCCCAGCATTTT. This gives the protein CASRSEGGAYQPQHF.

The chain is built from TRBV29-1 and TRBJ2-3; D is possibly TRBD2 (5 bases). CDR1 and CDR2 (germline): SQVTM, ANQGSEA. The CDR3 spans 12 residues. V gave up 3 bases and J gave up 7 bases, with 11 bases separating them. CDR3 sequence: CSVDRRGHTQYF. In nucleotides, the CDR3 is TGCAGCGTTGATCGTCGCGGGCATACGCAGTATTTT.

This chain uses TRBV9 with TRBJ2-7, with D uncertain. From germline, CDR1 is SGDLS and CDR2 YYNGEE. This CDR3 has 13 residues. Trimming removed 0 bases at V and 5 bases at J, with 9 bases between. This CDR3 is CASSVEALDEQYF. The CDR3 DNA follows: TGTGCCAGCAGCGTAGAGGCTTTAGACGAGCAGTACTTC.

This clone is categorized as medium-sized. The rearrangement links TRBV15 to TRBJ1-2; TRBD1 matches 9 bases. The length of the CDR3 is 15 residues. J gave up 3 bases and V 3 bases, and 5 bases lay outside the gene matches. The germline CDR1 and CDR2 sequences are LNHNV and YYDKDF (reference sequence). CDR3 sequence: CATSSPRTGDYGYTF. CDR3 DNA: TGTGCCACCAGCAGTCCCAGGACAGGGGACTATGGCTACACCTTC.

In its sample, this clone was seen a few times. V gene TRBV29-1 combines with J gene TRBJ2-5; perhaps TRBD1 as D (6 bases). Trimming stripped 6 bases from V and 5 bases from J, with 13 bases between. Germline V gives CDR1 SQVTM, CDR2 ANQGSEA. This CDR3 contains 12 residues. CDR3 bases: TGCAGCGTAAGGACAGCCGAGGAGACCCAGTACTTC. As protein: CSVRTAEETQYF.

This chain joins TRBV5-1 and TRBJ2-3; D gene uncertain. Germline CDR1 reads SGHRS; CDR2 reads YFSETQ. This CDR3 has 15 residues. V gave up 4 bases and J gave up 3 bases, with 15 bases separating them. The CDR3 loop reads CASSPAGPGTDTQYF. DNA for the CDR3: TGCGCCAGCAGCCCGGCTGGCCCTGGGACAGATACGCAGTATTTT.

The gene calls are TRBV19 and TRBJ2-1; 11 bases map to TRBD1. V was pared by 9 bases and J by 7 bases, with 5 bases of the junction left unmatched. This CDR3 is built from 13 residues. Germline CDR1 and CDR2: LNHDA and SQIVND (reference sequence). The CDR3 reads CASGQGAENEQFF. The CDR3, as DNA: TGTGCCAGCGGACAGGGGGCCGAGAATGAGCAGTTCTTC.

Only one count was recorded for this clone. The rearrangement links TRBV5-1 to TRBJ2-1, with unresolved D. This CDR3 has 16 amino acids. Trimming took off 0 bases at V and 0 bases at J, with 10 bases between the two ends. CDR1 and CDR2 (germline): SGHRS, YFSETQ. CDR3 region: CASSLGATSSYNEQFF. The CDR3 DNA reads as TGCGCCAGCAGCTTGGGGGCCACGAGCTCCTACAATGAGCAGTTCTTC.

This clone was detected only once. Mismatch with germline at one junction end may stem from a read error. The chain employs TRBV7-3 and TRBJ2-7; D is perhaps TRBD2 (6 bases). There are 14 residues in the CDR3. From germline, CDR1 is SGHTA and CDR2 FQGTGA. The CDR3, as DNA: TGTGCCAGCAGCTTAGTAACGGGAGAGGGGAAAATGGACTTC. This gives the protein CASSLVTGEGKMDF.

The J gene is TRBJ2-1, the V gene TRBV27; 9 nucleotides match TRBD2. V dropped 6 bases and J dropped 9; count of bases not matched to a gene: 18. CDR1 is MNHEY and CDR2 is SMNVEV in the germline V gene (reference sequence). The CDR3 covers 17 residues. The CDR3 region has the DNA TGTGCCAGCAGCCATGGACGCGGGAGGGCTGGATGGGGTGAGCAGTTCTTC. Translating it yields CASSHGRGRAGWGEQFF.

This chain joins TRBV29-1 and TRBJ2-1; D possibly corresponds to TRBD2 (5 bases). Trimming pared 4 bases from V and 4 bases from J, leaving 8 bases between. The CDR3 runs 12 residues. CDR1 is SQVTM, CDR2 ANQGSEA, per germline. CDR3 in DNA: TGCAGCGTTGGTCGGGATTACAATGAGCAGTTCTTC. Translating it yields CSVGRDYNEQFF.

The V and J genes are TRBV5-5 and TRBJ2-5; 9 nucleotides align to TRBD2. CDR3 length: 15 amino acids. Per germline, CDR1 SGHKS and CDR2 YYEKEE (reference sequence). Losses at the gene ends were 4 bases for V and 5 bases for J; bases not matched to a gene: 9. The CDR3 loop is CASSPSRGGEETQYF. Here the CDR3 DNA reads TGTGCCAGCAGCCCCTCGCGCGGGGGGGAGGAGACCCAGTACTTC.

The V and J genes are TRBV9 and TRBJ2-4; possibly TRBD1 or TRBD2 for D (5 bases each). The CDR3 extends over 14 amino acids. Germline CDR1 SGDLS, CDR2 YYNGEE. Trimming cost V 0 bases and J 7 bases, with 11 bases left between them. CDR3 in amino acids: CASSVGGTGNIQYF. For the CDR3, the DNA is TGTGCCAGCAGCGTAGGTGGGACCGGTAACATTCAGTACTTC.

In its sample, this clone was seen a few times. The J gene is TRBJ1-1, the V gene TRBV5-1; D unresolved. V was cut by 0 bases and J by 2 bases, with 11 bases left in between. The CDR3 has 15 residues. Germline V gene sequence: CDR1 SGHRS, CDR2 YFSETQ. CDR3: CASSLGYGKNTEAFF. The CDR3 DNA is TGCGCCAGCAGCTTGGGGTACGGGAAAAACACTGAAGCTTTCTTT.

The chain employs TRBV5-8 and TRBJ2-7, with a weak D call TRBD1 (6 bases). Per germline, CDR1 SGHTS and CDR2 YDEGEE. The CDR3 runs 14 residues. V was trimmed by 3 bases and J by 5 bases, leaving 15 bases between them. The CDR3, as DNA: TGTGCCAGCAGCTCGATAACAGGGAGAAACGAGCAGTACTTC. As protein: CASSSITGRNEQYF.

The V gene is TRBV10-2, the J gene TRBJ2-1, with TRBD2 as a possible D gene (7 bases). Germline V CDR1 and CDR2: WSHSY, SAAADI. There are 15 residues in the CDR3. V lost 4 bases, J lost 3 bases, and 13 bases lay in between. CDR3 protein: CASSVRGPGYNEQFF. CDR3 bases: TGCGCCAGCAGTGTGCGGGGGCCAGGCTACAATGAGCAGTTCTTC.

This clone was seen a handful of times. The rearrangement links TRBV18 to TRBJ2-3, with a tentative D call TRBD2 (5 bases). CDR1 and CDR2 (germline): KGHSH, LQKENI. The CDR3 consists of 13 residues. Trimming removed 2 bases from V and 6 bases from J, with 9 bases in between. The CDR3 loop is CASSPGTSDTQYF. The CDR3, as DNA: TGTGCCAGCTCACCAGGAACTAGTGATACGCAGTATTTT.

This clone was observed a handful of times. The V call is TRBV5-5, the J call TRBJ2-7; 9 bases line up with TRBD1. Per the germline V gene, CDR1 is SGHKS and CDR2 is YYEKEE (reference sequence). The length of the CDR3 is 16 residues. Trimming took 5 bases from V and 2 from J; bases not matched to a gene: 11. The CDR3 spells CASSRLPGQGAYEQYF. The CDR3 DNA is TGTGCCAGCAGTCGTCTTCCGGGACAGGGAGCCTACGAGCAGTACTTC. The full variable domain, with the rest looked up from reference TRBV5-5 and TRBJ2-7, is DAGVTQSPTHLIKTRGQQVTLRCSPISGHKSVSWYQQVLGQGPQFIFQYYEKEERGRGNFPDRFSARQFPNYSSELNVNALLLGDSALYLCASSRLPGQGAYEQYFGPGTRLTVT.

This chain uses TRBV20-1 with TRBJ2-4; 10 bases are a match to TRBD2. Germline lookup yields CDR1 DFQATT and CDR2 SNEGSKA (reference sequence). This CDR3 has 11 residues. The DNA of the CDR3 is TGCAGCCCAGCGGGAGGGAGCATTCAGTACTTC. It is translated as CSPAGGSIQYF.

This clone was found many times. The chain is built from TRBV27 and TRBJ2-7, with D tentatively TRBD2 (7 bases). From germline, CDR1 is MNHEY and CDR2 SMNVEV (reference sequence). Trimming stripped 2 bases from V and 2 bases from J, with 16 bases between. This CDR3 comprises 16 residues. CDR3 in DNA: TGTGCCAGCAGTTTAAAAGGGGGGGCGTCTCCCTACGAGCAGTACTTC. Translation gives CASSLKGGASPYEQYF.

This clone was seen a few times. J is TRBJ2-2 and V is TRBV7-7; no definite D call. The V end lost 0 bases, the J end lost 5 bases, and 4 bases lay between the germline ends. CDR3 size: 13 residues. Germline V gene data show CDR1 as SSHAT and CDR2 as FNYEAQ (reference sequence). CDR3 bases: TGTGCCAGCAGCTTAGCGGCGACCGGGGAGCTGTTTTTT. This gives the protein CASSLAATGELFF. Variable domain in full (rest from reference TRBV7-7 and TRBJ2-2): GAGVSQSPRYKVTKRGQDVTLRCDPISSHATLYWYQQALGQGPEFLTYFNYEAQPDKSGLPSDRFSAERPEGSISTLTIQRTEQRDSAMYRCASSLAATGELFFGEGSRLTVL.